Here is one T cell receptor (beta chain) with its context. This clone's antigen is unknown. Base qualities are not recorded, but no much larger clone differs from it by a single base. The CDR3 spans 16 residues, from the cysteine through the phenylalanine. Kept here is only the CDR3 DNA, which spans 48 bases and is read in frame from base 1. V loses 2 bases at its end and J loses 7 bases; junction bases beyond the gene matches: 8. The germline V gene yields SGHAT for CDR1 and FQNNGV for CDR2. CD8 naive samples consisted of CD45RO-negative cells that were positively selected for CCR7, yielding a CD45RA+CCR7+ population without TemRA cells. Donors were healthy HIV-negative adults with no recently reported acute infections or vaccinations. All donors were Caucasian adults living in Nashville, Tennessee, USA. Blood was collected by leukapheresis, and PBMCs were isolated by Ficoll-Histopaque density gradient centrifugation and then cryopreserved in liquid nitrogen vapor phase. Purity and quantity of every magnetically sorted T cell population were checked by analytical flow cytometry. From each sorted fraction, genomic DNA was isolated and quantified by UV absorbance on a Nanodrop 2000c.

Using the deep immunoSEQ assay, TCR CDR3 regions were amplified from genomic DNA by multiplex PCR. For each cell subset, the extracted genomic DNA was distributed evenly across all wells of several immunoSEQ 96-well plates, and each plate served as one replicate. For sorted subsets, each replicate PCR was loaded with approximately 0.2 ug genomic DNA, equivalent to approximately 33,000 T cell genomes. Purified libraries were quantified with a Qubit 3.0 fluorometer, sized on a Bioanalyzer 2100, and re-quantified with the KAPA Library Quantification kit. Every immunoSEQ 96-well plate was sequenced on a dedicated single-read 150-cycle Illumina NextSeq 550 flow cell. The source study handled its data this way. Because the immunoSEQ output included only junctional sequences and no quality scores, the filtering could not be the same as the filtering used for full-length reads. Sequences were annotated with PyIR, a Python wrapper for IgBLAST v1.9, using IMGT germline references to assign V/J genes and CDR3. Reads with weak V/J assignments (E-value above 1e-6), missing CDR3, stop codons, out-of-frame junctions, or ambiguous translated residues were removed. A V3J clonotype was defined by an identical inferred V gene, J gene, and CDR3 amino acid sequence. To compute the percentage overlap between repertoires, the number of shared unique clonotypes was divided by the size of the smaller repertoire. RTK rarefaction, the Chao1 estimator, and Recon v2.1 estimates of unobserved clonotypes were used to assess repertoire richness. Generation probabilities were computed with OLGA for all TCRbeta clonotypes obtained by the gDNA method from a few donors. TCRdb provides this immuneACCESS table in a form limited to in-frame rearrangements. Some clones are lacking; in checked studies, under half of them reflect an unresolved V gene, and why the rest are absent is not known. Clonal size and the V and J genes are those of that table, whereas D and trimming came from the DNA. The sample data list roughly 2,000,000 clones, and about 94% of these were observed just once. Together, the top ten hold 1.2% of the sample.

The sample is drawn from a study of shared clonotypes between healthy human individuals (TCRdb year 2020). General notes on the study: A few men and two women, aged 18 to 49 years, made up the cohort. For each donor, CD4 naive and CD4 memory were each given three plates, CD8 naive was given two plates, and CD8 memory was given one plate. To estimate repertoire size and how much clonotypes are shared between individuals, the study performed deep sequencing of blood TCR repertoires from 4 to 6 healthy adults. To increase sequencing depth and limit assay-specific biases, different laboratories used diverse techniques to prepare libraries and sequence TCR repertoires. Leukapheresis yielded between about 0.94 and 8.9 billion PBMCs per donor. General study outcomes and caveats: Sampling was restricted to blood, and TCR repertoires in tissue are likely to differ from TCR repertoires in blood. Sharing across a handful of donors was observed for about 5% of naive CD4, less than 4% of naive CD8, 2% to 2.5% of memory CD4, and about 0.38% of memory CD8 clonotypes. Naive subsets generally had larger estimated clonotype richness than memory subsets did. Pairwise subsampling led to the expectation that sequencing depth would affect the degree of clonotype sharing among donors. Compared with non-shared clonotypes, clonotypes shared by all four sorted-subset donors had higher generation probabilities. Incomplete sequencing was indicated by rarefaction of sorted-subset datasets, despite the large sequencing depth. The small number of donors limited the genetic and exposure-history diversity represented.

This TCR was recovered from a man aged 18-30 years in good health. Sequenced: naive CD8+ T cells sorted from blood. What the cell subset or site label conveys for this sample: CD45RA+CCR7+. The chain couples TRBV11-2 to TRBJ2-2; TRBD2 agrees with 9 junctional bases. The CDR3 in this case is CASSLYATSGFGELFF. The DNA sequence is TGTGCCAGCAGCTTATACGCGACTAGCGGATTCGGGGAGCTGTTTTTT. The CDR3, completed at both ends by the reference TRBV11-2 and TRBJ2-2 genes, gives the full variable domain EAGVAQSPRYKIIEKRQSVAFWCNPISGHATLYWYQQILGQGPKLLIQFQNNGVVDDSQLPKDRFSAERLKGVDSTLKIQPAKLEDSAVYLCASSLYATSGFGELFFGEGSRLTVL.